This section outlines one T cell receptor beta chain sequence together with its context. The target antigen is unknown. Donors consisted of healthy bone marrow donors. The data were taken from a study of cytomegalovirus exposure and HLA in healthy donors. Study-wide findings and caveats: Certain sequence variants were highly shared and formed a cluster, and this cluster was likely a sequencing artifact.

13 Jbeta primers and 60 Vbeta primers were used for the PCR. TCRdb keeps only in-frame clones here, not all; method: immunoSEQ multiplex PCR. The sample has about 270,000 clones, approximately 70% seen once. The TCR originated in a female donor in good health and CMV-seronegative. Sequencing was performed on PBMCs.

The CDR3 DNA reads as TGCGCCAGCAGCCTCCGCGGTGCGGGGACTGAAGCTTTCTTT. Encoded protein: CASSLRGAGTEAFF. The chain combines TRBV4-1 with TRBJ1-1; D gene uncertain. The V end was cut by 4 bases, the J end by 5 bases, with 14 bases between. Germline CDR1 and CDR2: MGHRA and YSYEKL. CDR3 size: 14 residues.